This T cell receptor beta chain is drawn from a study of T cell responses to AZD1222 COVID-19 vaccine. Sequencing was performed with immunoSEQ multiplex PCR; in TCRdb, only in-frame clones are kept and a portion is missing. This table has some 130,000 clones, approximately 84% appearing once. The germline V and J ends were trimmed by 5 bases and 7 bases, with 9 bases remaining between them. This CDR3 contains 12 residues. Germline CDR1 reads MNHEY; CDR2 reads SMNVEV (reference sequence). This clone is a singleton in its sample. The sample consisted of peripheral blood, taken on day 0 of AZD1222 vaccination. This TCR was sampled from an adult in good health. The chain is built from TRBV27 and TRBJ1-5; D is uncertain. CDR3 residues: CASSPWGQPQHF. The DNA for the CDR3 is TGTGCCAGCAGTCCATGGGGACAGCCCCAGCATTTT.